This T cell receptor beta chain was recovered during a study of blood T cell repertoires in COVID-19. Whole-study context: Material from acute and convalescent COVID-19 was sourced from the United States, Italy and Spain.

This CDR3 comprises 14 residues. The germline V gene encodes CDR1 KGHDR and CDR2 SFDVKD. Trimming removed 9 bases from V and 8 bases from J; junction bases left unmatched: 9. Data came from immunoSEQ multiplex PCR; TCRdb stores just in-frame clones and leaves some out. The sample lists 190,000 or so clones, 70% to 90% seen once, with 9.8% in the top ten. V is TRBV24-1 and J is TRBJ2-1; 10 bases line up with TRBD1. Source material: peripheral blood. This clonotype was obtained from a woman aged 80 or over with acute or convalescent COVID-19. CDR3 sequence: CATGRDRGSDEQFF. CDR3 sequence (DNA): TGTGCCACCGGTAGGGACAGGGGATCCGATGAGCAGTTCTTC.